The 19 T cell receptor beta chains in this list originate from one sample, sequenced in a study of CD8 T cells in Susac syndrome. Random hexamers primed reverse transcription of 0.5 to 1 ug RNA. MiXCR, applied by TCRdb to the immunoSEQ multiplex PCR reads, yields one record per CDR3 protein. The sample carries more than 95,000 distinct CDR3 sequences, around 94% recorded once. Sequencing was carried out using CD4+ T cells from PBMCs. These receptors came from a human donor in good health.

This chain uses TRBV7-9 with TRBJ2-6; 8 positions match TRBD1. The CDR3 runs to 15 residues. V trimming: 5 bases; J trimming: 2 bases; junction bases outside the gene matches: 2. The germline V gene has CDR1 SEHNR and CDR2 FQNEAQ (reference sequence). The CDR3 DNA is TGTGCCAGCAGCATGGGACAGGCTGGGGCCAACGTCCTGACTTTC. The encoded protein is CASSMGQAGANVLTF. Filled out from reference TRBV7-9 and TRBJ2-6, the complete variable domain reads DTGVSQNPRHKITKRGQNVTFRCDPISEHNRLYWYRQTLGQGPEFLTYFQNEAQLEKSRLLSDRFSAERPKGSFSTLEIQRTEQGDSAMYLCASSMGQAGANVLTFGAGSRLTVL.

V gene TRBV2 combines with J gene TRBJ2-7, with TRBD2 identical over 13 bases. The CDR3 spans 14 residues. Germline values: CDR1 SNHLY, CDR2 FYNNEI. With 3 bases clipped from V and 6 bases from J, the junction kept 2 bases outside the gene matches. The CDR3 spells CASSERTSGGEQYF. The CDR3 DNA reads as TGTGCCAGCAGTGAGCGGACTAGCGGGGGCGAGCAGTACTTC. Together with reference TRBV2 and TRBJ2-7, the CDR3 gives the full variable domain: EPEVTQTPSHQVTQMGQEVILRCVPISNHLYFYWYRQILGQKVEFLVSFYNNEISEKSEIFDDQFSVERPDGSNFTLKIRSTKLEDSAMYFCASSERTSGGEQYFGPGTRLTVT.

This sequence joins TRBV5-1 and TRBJ1-2; no clear D. The CDR3 runs 13 residues. Trimming left V 2 bases short and J 4 bases short, with 9 bases between. Germline assignment: CDR1 SGHRS and CDR2 YFSETQ. CDR3 sequence reads: CASSFGQSYGYTF. The CDR3 DNA reads TGCGCCAGCAGCTTCGGGCAGTCCTATGGCTACACCTTC.

The chain employs TRBV28 and TRBJ2-7; the D gene is possibly TRBD1 (6 bases). Germline V gene data show CDR1 as MDHEN and CDR2 as SYDVKM. CDR3 size: 15 residues. Trimming shortened V by 3 bases and J by 3 bases, and 15 bases separated the two germline ends. CDR3: CASSFPGTLVYEQYF. In nucleotides, the CDR3 is TGTGCCAGCAGTTTCCCCGGGACACTAGTCTACGAGCAGTACTTC.

The sample holds one count of this clonotype. The chain couples TRBV6-5 to TRBJ2-5, with unresolved D. There are 16 residues in the CDR3. V was cut by 0 bases and J by 1 base, with 12 bases left in between. The germline CDR1 and CDR2 sequences are MNHEY and SVGAGI. DNA for the CDR3: TGTGCCAGCAGTTACTCGTTGCGGCCTACCCAAGAGACCCAGTACTTC. Translation gives CASSYSLRPTQETQYF.

The CDR3 DNA reads TGTGCCAGTAGTCCCTTGAGGGGGGCCGCAACTAATGAAAAACTGTTTTTT. It is translated as CASSPLRGAATNEKLFF. The gene calls are TRBV19 and TRBJ1-4; D is possibly TRBD1 (6 bases). Germline V gene lookup returns CDR1 LNHDA and CDR2 SQIVND (reference sequence). CDR3 length: 17 amino acids. V was shortened by 5 bases and J by 0 bases, with 16 bases between the two germline ends.

The chain has TRBV5-6 and TRBJ2-3, with 16 bases fitting TRBD2. The length of the CDR3 is 16 residues. After removal of 3 bases from V and 4 bases from J, the junction contained 2 bases not matched to a gene. Germline CDR1 reads SGHDT; CDR2 reads YYEEEE. The CDR3 DNA sequence: TGTGCCAGCAGCTGGGGACTAGCGGGAGGGTCAGATACGCAGTATTTT. Its translation: CASSWGLAGGSDTQYF. Full variable domain (rest looked up from reference TRBV5-6 and TRBJ2-3): DAGVTQSPTHLIKTRGQQVTLRCSPKSGHDTVSWYQQALGQGPQFIFQYYEEEERQRGNFPDRFSGHQFPNYSSELNVNALLLGDSALYLCASSWGLAGGSDTQYFGPGTRLTVL.

V gene TRBV19 combines with J gene TRBJ2-2; TRBD2 aligns across 8 bases. V trimming: 5 bases; J trimming: 0 bases; junction bases outside the gene matches: 2. The CDR3 is 15 residues long. In germline, CDR1 is LNHDA, CDR2 SQIVND (reference sequence). Here the CDR3 reads CASSPGLANTGELFF. The DNA for the CDR3 is TGTGCCAGTAGTCCGGGACTAGCGAACACCGGGGAGCTGTTTTTT.

The chain employs TRBV7-8 and TRBJ2-7; TRBD2 might be the D (5 bases). From germline, CDR1 is SGHVS and CDR2 FQNEAQ. Trimming took off 2 bases at V and 0 bases at J, with 8 bases between the two ends. The CDR3 has 14 residues. CDR3 region: CASSLKRYSYEQYF. The CDR3 DNA is TGTGCCAGCAGCTTAAAGCGGTACTCCTACGAGCAGTACTTC.

Concerning this clonotype: One end of the junction varies from germline; a read error may be responsible. This chain uses TRBV18 with TRBJ2-7; 10 bases match TRBD1. This CDR3 contains 15 residues. Looked up from germline, CDR1 is KGHSH and CDR2 is LQKENI. CDR3 amino acids: CASSPPSGQGYEQYF. CDR3 coding DNA: TGTGCCAGCTCCCCACCATCGGGACAGGGGTACGAGCAGTACTTC.

The chain employs TRBV7-8 and TRBJ1-2; D uncertain. Trimming left V 1 base short and J 8 bases short, with 17 bases between. The CDR3 covers 15 residues. Germline CDR1 is SGHVS and CDR2 is FQNEAQ. The CDR3 DNA reads as TGTGCCAGCAGCTTAGACCGCAACAGTTTGGGGGGCTACACCTTC. This gives the protein CASSLDRNSLGGYTF. Together with reference TRBV7-8 and TRBJ1-2, the CDR3 gives the full variable domain: GAGVSQSPRYKVAKRGQDVALRCDPISGHVSLFWYQQALGQGPEFLTYFQNEAQLDKSGLPSDRFFAERPEGSVSTLKIQRTQQEDSAVYLCASSLDRNSLGGYTFGSGTRLTVV.

The chain carries TRBV29-1 and TRBJ2-1; weak D call: TRBD2 (5 bases). From germline, CDR1 is SQVTM and CDR2 ANQGSEA. The CDR3 spans 13 residues. V was clipped by 7 bases and J by 5 bases, with 15 bases between them. In DNA form, the CDR3 reads TGCAGCGGACGTCGGGCTAGCCACAATGAGCAGTTCTTC. Amino acids: CSGRRASHNEQFF.

The chain carries TRBV28 and TRBJ2-7, with TRBD1 as a possible D gene (6 bases). The V gene's germline CDR1 is MDHEN and CDR2 SYDVKM. There are 15 residues in the CDR3. The V gene lost 5 bases and the J gene lost 3 bases, with 17 bases spanning the gap. CDR3 residues: CASSITGFDIYEQYF. The CDR3 DNA reads TGTGCCAGCAGTATAACAGGGTTCGATATCTACGAGCAGTACTTC.

This clonotype appeared a single time. This chain joins TRBV5-1 and TRBJ2-7; no firm D call. The V gene's germline CDR1 is SGHRS and CDR2 YFSETQ. Trimming left V 4 bases short and J 0 bases short, with 11 bases between. The CDR3 is 14 amino acids. The CDR3 DNA is TGCGCCAGCAGCCCCGGTTGGGACTCCTACGAGCAGTACTTC. Its protein is CASSPGWDSYEQYF.

The rearrangement links TRBV29-1 to TRBJ2-1; TRBD2 matches 10 bases. The trim removed 7 bases at V and 13 bases at J, leaving 13 bases unmatched. The V gene's germline CDR1 is SQVTM and CDR2 ANQGSEA. The CDR3 extends over 13 amino acids. The CDR3 loop reads CSGRGTSEVPQFF. The CDR3, as DNA: TGCAGCGGTCGGGGGACTAGCGAGGTCCCCCAGTTCTTC.

CDR3 DNA: TGTGCCAGCAGTTTAGCCCATGGGTCCCAGTACTTC. This encodes CASSLAHGSQYF. This chain uses TRBV12-3 or TRBV12-4 with TRBJ2-5, with D hard to call. The CDR3 has 12 amino acids. Trimming took 0 bases from V and 9 from J, leaving 8 bases between them.

CDR3 loop: CASSSPPRGAEAFF. CDR3 DNA sequence: TGTGCCAGCAGTTCCCCACCGAGGGGCGCTGAAGCTTTCTTT. This chain connects TRBV12-3 or TRBV12-4 to TRBJ1-1; a possible D gene is TRBD1 (5 bases). Trimming took 4 bases from V and 6 from J, leaving 15 bases between them. CDR3 length: 14 residues.

This clonotype occurred once. This sequence joins TRBV20-1 and TRBJ2-7; D remains ambiguous. The germline gives CDR1 DFQATT, CDR2 SNEGSKA (reference sequence). The CDR3 has 12 amino acids. Trimming removed 3 bases at V and 1 base at J, with 7 bases between. Here the CDR3 reads CSASADSYEQYF. The CDR3 DNA sequence: TGCAGTGCTAGCGCTGATTCCTACGAGCAGTACTTC.

V gene TRBV7-9 combines with J gene TRBJ2-7; D unresolved. V lost 5 bases, J lost 7 bases, and 21 bases lay in between. The CDR3 contains 15 residues. CDR1 and CDR2 (germline): SEHNR, FQNEAQ (reference sequence). CDR3 in DNA: TGTGCCAGCAGCCGCGGACGCGCGACCCGACGGGAGCAGTACTTC. This translates into CASSRGRATRREQYF.